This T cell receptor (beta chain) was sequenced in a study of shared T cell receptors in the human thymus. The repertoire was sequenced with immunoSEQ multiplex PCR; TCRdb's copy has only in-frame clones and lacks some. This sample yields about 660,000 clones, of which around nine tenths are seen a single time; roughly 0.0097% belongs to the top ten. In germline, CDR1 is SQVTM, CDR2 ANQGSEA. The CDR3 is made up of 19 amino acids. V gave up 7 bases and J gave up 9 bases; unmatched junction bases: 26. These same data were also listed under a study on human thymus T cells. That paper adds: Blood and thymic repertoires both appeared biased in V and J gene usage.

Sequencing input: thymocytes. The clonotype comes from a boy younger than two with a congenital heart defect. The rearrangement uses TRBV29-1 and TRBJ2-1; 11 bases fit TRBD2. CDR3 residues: CSGPGRQGGTSGPTGEQFF. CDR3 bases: TGCAGCGGACCTGGAAGACAGGGAGGGACTAGCGGTCCTACAGGTGAGCAGTTCTTC.